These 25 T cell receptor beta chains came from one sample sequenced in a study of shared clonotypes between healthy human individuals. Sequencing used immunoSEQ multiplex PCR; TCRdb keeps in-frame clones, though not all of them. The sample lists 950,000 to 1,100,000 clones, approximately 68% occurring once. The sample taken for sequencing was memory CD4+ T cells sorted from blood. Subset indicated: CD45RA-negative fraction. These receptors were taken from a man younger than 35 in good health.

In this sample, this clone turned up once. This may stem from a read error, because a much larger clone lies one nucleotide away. CDR3 residues: CASRSLQKNTKAFF. In DNA, the CDR3 is TGTGCCAGCAGATCTCTCCAGAAGAACACTAAAGCTTTCTTT. The chain links TRBV6-5 to TRBJ1-1; no clear D. Per the germline V gene, CDR1 is MNHEY and CDR2 is SVGAGI. The CDR3 length is 14 residues.

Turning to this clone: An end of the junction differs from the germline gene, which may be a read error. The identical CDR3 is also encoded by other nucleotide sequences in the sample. CDR3 loop: CASRLRNPEAFF. The CDR3 DNA follows: TGTGCCAGCAGGCTAAGGAACCCTGAGGCTTTCTTT. The rearrangement joins TRBV6-1 to TRBJ1-1; D not resolved. CDR1 is MNHNS and CDR2 is SASEGT in the germline V gene. The CDR3 has 12 amino acids.

CDR3 sequence reads: CASSLGLATAEDTQYF. The CDR3 DNA reads as TGTGCCAGCAGCTTAGGCCTCGCCACAGCCGAGGATACGCAGTATTTT. The rearrangement links TRBV13 to TRBJ2-3; no firm D call. The CDR3 spans 16 residues. Germline V gene data show CDR1 as PRHDT and CDR2 as FYEKMQ (reference sequence). The V end was cut by 0 bases, the J end by 6 bases, with 16 bases between.

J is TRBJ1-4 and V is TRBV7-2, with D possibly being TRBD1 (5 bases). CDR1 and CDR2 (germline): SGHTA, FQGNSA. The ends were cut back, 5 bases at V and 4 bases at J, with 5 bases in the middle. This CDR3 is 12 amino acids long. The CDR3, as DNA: TGTGCCAGCAGCGGGGGTAATGAAAAACTGTTTTTT. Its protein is CASSGGNEKLFF.

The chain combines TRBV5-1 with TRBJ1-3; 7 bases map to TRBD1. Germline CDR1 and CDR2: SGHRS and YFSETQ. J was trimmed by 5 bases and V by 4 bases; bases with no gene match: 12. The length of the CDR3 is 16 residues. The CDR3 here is CASSQGGTATRNTIYF. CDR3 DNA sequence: TGCGCCAGCAGCCAGGGGGGGACAGCAACGAGAAACACCATATATTTT.

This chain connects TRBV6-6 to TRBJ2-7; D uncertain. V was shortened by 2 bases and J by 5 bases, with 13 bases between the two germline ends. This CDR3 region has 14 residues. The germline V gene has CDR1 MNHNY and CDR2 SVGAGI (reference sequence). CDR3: CASSYTATTHEQYF. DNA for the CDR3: TGTGCCAGCAGTTACACTGCGACCACCCACGAGCAGTACTTC.

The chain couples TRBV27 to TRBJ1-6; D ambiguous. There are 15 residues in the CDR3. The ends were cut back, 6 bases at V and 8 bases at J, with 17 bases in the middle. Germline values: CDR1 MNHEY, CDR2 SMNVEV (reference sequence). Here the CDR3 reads CASSRAFAGDSPLHF. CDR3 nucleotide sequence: TGTGCCAGCAGCCGAGCATTCGCTGGGGATTCACCCCTCCACTTT.

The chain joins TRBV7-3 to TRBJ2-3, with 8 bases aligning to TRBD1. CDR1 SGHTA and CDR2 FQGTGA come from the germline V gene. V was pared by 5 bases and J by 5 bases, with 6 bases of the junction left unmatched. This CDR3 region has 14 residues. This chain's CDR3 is CASSITGGGDTQYF. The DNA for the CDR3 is TGTGCCAGCAGCATCACAGGGGGTGGAGATACGCAGTATTTT.

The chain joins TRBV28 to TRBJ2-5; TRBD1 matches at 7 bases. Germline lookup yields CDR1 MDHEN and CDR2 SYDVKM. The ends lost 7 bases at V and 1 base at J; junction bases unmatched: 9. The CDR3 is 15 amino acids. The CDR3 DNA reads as TGTGCCAGCACCTACAGGGGCCGCCCCCAAGAGACCCAGTACTTC. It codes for CASTYRGRPQETQYF.

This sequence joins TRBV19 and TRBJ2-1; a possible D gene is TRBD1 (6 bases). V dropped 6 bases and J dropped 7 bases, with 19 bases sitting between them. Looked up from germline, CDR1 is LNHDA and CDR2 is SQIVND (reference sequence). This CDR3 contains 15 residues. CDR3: CASRPSVQGWNEQFF. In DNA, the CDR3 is TGTGCCAGTAGACCCTCCGTCCAGGGGTGGAATGAGCAGTTCTTC. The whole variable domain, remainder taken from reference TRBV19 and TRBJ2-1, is DGGITQSPKYLFRKEGQNVTLSCEQNLNHDAMYWYRQDPGQGLRLIYYSQIVNDFQKGDIAEGYSVSREKKESFPLTVTSAQKNPTAFYLCASRPSVQGWNEQFFGPGTRLTVL.

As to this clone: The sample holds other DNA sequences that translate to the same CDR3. Written as DNA, the CDR3 is TGTGCCAGCAGCCAGGGACTAGCGGGGACCGGGGAGCTGTTTTTT. It yields the protein CASSQGLAGTGELFF. V usage is TRBV7-3 and J usage is TRBJ2-2; TRBD2 aligns across 13 bases. Germline V gene data show CDR1 as SGHTA and CDR2 as FQGTGA. Trimming removed 5 bases from V and 5 bases from J; junction bases left unmatched: 2. The CDR3 is made up of 15 amino acids.

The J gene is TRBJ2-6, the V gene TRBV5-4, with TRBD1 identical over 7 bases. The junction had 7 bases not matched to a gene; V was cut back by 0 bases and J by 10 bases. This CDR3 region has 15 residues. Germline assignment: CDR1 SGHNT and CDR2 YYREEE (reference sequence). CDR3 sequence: CASSLGTGIGNVLTF. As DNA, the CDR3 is TGTGCCAGCAGCTTGGGGACAGGCATTGGGAACGTCCTGACTTTC.

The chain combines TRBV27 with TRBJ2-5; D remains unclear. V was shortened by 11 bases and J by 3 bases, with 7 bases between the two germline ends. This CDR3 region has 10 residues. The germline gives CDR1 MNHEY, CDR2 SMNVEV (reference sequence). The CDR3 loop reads CAAEKETQYF. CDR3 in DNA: TGTGCCGCCGAGAAAGAGACCCAGTACTTC.

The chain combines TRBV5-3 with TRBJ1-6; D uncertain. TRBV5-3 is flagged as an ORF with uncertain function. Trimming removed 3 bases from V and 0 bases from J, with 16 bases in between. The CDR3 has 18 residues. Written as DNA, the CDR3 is TGTGCCAGAAGCTCTAGACCGACGGATTACTCCTATAATTCACCCCTCCACTTT. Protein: CARSSRPTDYSYNSPLHF.

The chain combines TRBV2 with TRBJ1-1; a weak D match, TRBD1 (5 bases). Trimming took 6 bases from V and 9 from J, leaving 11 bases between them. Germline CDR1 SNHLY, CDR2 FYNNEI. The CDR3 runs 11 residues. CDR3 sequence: CASRDDRQAFF. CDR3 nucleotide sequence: TGTGCCAGCAGGGACGACAGACAAGCTTTCTTT.

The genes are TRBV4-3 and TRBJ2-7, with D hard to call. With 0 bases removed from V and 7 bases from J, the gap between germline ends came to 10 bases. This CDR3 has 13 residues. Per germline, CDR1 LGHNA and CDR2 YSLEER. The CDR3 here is CASSQERWREQYF. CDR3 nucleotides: TGCGCCAGCAGCCAAGAGCGATGGCGAGAGCAGTACTTC.

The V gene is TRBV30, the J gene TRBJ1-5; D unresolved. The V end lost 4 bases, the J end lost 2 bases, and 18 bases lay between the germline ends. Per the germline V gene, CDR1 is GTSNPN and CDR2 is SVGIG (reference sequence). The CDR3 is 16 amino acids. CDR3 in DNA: TGTGCCTGGATGACCAAAGGGCAAGGCGGCAATCAGCCCCAGCATTTT. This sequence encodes CAWMTKGQGGNQPQHF.

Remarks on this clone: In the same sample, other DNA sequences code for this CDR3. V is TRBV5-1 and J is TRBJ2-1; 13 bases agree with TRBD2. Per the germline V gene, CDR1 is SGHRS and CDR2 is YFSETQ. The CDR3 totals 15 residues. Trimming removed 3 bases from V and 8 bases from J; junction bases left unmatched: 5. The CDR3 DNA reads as TGCGCCAGCAGCTCCAGACTAGCGGGGGGTGATGAGCAGTTCTTC. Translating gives CASSSRLAGGDEQFF.

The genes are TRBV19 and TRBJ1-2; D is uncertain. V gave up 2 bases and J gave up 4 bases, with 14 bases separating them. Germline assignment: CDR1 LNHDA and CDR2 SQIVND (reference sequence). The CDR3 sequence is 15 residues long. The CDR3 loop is CASSILDRPTYGYTF. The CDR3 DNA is TGTGCCAGTAGTATACTGGACCGGCCCACCTATGGCTACACCTTC.

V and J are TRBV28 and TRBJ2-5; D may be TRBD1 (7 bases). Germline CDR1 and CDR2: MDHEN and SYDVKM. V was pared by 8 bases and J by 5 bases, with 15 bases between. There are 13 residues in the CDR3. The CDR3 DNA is TGTGCCAGCGGACTACAGGGGTTCGAGACCCAGTACTTC. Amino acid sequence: CASGLQGFETQYF. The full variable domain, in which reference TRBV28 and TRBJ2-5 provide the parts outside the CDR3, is DVKVTQSSRYLVKRTGEKVFLECVQDMDHENMFWYRQDPGLGLRLIYFSYDVKMKEKGDIPEGYSVSREKKERFSLILESASTNQTSMYLCASGLQGFETQYFGPGTRLLVL.

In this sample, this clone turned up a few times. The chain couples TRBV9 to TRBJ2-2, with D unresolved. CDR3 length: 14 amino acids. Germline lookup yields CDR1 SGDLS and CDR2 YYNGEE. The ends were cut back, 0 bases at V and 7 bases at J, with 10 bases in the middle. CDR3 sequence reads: CASSVGVVDGELFF. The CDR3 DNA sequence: TGTGCCAGCAGCGTAGGCGTTGTGGACGGGGAGCTGTTTTTT.

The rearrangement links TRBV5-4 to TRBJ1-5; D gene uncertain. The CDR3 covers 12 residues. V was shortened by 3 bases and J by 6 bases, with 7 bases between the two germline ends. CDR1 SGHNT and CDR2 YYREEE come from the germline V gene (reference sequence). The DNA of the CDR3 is TGTGCCAGCAGCTATGGCAGTCAGCCCCAGCATTTT. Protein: CASSYGSQPQHF.

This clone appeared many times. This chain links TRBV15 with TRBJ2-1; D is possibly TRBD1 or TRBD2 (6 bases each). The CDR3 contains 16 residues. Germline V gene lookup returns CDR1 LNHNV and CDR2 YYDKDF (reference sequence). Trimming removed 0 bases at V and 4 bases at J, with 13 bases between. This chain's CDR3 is CATSRDGVGGYNEQFF. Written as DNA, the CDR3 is TGTGCCACCAGCAGAGATGGAGTAGGGGGGTACAATGAGCAGTTCTTC.

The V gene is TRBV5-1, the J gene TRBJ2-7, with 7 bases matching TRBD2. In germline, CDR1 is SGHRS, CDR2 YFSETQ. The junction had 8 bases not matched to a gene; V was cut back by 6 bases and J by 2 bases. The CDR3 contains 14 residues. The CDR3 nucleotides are TGCGCCAGCAACTCAGGACTAGTCACCTACGAGCAGTACTTC. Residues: CASNSGLVTYEQYF.

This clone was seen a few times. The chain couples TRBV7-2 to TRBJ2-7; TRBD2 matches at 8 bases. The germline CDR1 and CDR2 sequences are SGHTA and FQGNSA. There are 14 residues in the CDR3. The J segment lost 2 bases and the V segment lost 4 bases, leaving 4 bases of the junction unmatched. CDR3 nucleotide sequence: TGTGCCAGCAGCTGGGCGGGGGGTCCCTACGAGCAGTACTTC. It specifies CASSWAGGPYEQYF.